This T cell receptor beta chain was observed in a study of T cell repertoires in cytomegalovirus infection. The wider study: Public TCR beta signatures provided an indication of both CMV infection and a matching HLA type.

Whole-study findings and limits: Individuals carrying CMV plus the relevant HLA were identified by cumulative frequency of public TCR beta families.

Ten or more counts support this clonotype. Its antigen is currently unknown. TCRdb itself ran the reads through MiXCR, one entry per CDR3 protein. This table has about 97,000 distinct CDR3 sequences, 15% to 20% appearing once. V was shortened by 8 bases and J by 5 bases, with 21 bases between the two germline ends. The CDR3 consists of 15 residues. Per germline, CDR1 SGHTA and CDR2 FQGNSA. The V call is TRBV7-2, the J call TRBJ2-5, with a tentative D call TRBD2 (5 bases). This receptor was obtained from a human donor in good health (CMV status not recorded). Some clones in this sample may be carry-over from other donors' samples. Sequenced input: PBMCs. The CDR3 spells CASGPRERAAETQYF. DNA for the CDR3: TGTGCCAGCGGGCCCCGGGAAAGGGCGGCGGAGACCCAGTACTTC.